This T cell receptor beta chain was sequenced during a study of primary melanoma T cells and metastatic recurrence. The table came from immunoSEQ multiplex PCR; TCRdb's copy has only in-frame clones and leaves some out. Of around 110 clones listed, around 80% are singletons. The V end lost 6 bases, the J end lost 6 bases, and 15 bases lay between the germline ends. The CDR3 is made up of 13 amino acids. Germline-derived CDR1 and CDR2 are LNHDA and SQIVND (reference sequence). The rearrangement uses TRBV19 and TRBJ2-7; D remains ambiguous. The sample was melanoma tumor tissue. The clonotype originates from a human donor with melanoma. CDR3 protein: CASRSSSRGEQYF. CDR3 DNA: TGTGCCAGTAGGAGTAGTTCCCGAGGCGAGCAGTACTTC.